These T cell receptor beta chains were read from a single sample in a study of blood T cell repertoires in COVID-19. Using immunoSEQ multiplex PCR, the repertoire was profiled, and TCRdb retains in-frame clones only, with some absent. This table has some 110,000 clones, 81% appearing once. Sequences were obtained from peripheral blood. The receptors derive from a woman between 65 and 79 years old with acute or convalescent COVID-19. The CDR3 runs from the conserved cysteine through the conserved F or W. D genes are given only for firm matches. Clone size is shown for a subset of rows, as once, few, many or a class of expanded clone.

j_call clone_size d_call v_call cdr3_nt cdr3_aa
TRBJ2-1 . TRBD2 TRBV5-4 TGTGCCAGCAGCTTGATGGGTAGCGGGGTTAATGAGCAGTTCTTC CASSLMGSGVNEQFF
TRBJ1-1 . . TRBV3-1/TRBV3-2 TGTGCCAGCAGCCAGCAGGGAGGGACTGAAGCTTTCTTT CASSQQGGTEAFF
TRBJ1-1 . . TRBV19 TGTGCCAGTAGTATTAGACAAACCCCCCCTGAAGCTTTCTTT CASSIRQTPPEAFF
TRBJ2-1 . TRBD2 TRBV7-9 TGTGCCAGCAACCAGATAGCGGGAGGCAACAATGAGCAGTTCTTC CASNQIAGGNNEQFF
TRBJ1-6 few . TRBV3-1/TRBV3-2 TGTGCCAGCAGCCAAGATCGGCAGGGTCATTCACCCCTCCACTTT CASSQDRQGHSPLHF
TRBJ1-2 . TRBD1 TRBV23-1 TGCGCCAGCAGTCAATTCCACGCGCGGACAGGTTCTAACTATGGCTACACCTTC CASSQFHARTGSNYGYTF
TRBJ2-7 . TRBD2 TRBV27 TGTGCCAGCAGTTATCGACTAGCGGGAAGCTACGAGCAGTACTTC CASSYRLAGSYEQYF
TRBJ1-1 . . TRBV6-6 TGTGCCAGCAGTTATCATAGGACAGAGAACACTGAAGCTTTCTTT CASSYHRTENTEAFF
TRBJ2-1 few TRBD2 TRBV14 TGTGCCAGCAGCCAAGTAGAAGCGGGAGAGCAGTTCTTC CASSQVEAGEQFF
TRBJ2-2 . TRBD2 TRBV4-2 TGTGCCAGCAGCCGATCCTCCGGGACTAGCCGAACCGGGGAGCTGTTTTTT CASSRSSGTSRTGELFF
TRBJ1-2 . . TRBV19 TGTGCCAGTAGTACGGGGACAAATAACTATGGCTACACCTTC CASSTGTNNYGYTF
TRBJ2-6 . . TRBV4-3 TGCGCCAGCAGCCAATACGGGGCTGGGGCCAACGTCCTGACTTTC CASSQYGAGANVLTF
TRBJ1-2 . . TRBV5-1 TGCGCCAGCAGCCCTCGGAGTTCTAACTATGGCTACACCTTC CASSPRSSNYGYTF
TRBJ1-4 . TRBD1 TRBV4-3 TGCGCCAGCAGCCAGGCCCGGGACAGTAATGAAAAACTGTTTTTT CASSQARDSNEKLFF
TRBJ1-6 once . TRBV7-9 TGTGCCAGCAGCTTAGTGGACAATAATTCACCCCTCCACTTT CASSLVDNNSPLHF
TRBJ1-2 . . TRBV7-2 TGTGCCAGCAGCTTAGCCTCCGGCTACACCTTC CASSLASGYTF
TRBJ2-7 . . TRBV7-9 TGTGCCAGCAGCGGAGGGACCGAACTTTACGAGCAGTACTTC CASSGGTELYEQYF
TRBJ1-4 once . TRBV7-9 TGTGCCAGCAGCCGCGGACAGCTCGCAACTAATGAAAAACTGTTTTTT CASSRGQLATNEKLFF
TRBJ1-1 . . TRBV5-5 TGTGCCAGCAGCTTGGCCGGGGACACTGAAGCTTTCTTT CASSLAGDTEAFF
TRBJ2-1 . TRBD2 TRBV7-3 TGTGCCAGCAGCTTAACCCCGGGAGGGCCCTCCAATGAGCAGTTCTTC CASSLTPGGPSNEQFF
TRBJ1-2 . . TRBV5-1 TGCGCCAGCAGCGCGGCGGGGGACTATGGCTACACCTTC CASSAAGDYGYTF
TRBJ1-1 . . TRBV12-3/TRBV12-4 TGTGCCAGCAGTTTAATAGGGACAATATATGCTTTCTTT CASSLIGTIYAFF
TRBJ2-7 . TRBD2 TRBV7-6 TGTGCCAGCACCCCACTAGCGGGGGATTCCTACGAGCAGTACTTC CASTPLAGDSYEQYF
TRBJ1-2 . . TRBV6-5 TGTGCCAGCAGTTATGACAAAAACTATGGCTACACCTTC CASSYDKNYGYTF
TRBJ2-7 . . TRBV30 TGTGCCTGGAGTTTTAGCCCCACCTACGAGCAGTACTTC CAWSFSPTYEQYF
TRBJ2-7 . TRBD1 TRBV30 TGTGCCTGGAGATCTATAGGGGGCCACGAGCAGTACTTC CAWRSIGGHEQYF
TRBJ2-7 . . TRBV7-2 TGTGCCAGCAGCCCCAACTCCTACGAGCAGTACTTC CASSPNSYEQYF
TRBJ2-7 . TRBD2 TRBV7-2 TGTGCCAGCAGCTTAGTTGGTAGCGGGGTCGCGAGGGAGCAGTACTTC CASSLVGSGVAREQYF